This T cell receptor beta chain was captured by sequencing in a study of shared T cell receptors in the human thymus. Assay used: immunoSEQ multiplex PCR; TCRdb lists only in-frame clones, some missing. The data contain roughly 710,000 clones, approximately 83% of them seen just once; the ten biggest clones take up roughly 0.01%. CDR3 length: 12 residues. In germline, CDR1 is LNHDA, CDR2 SQIVND (reference sequence). Trimming pared 7 bases from V and 5 bases from J, leaving 11 bases between. Separately, the same data were catalogued under a study of human thymus T cells. That source reports: Thymic resections from corrective heart surgery supplied the tissue.

This TCR was recovered from a girl in the first two years of life with a congenital heart defect. The chain combines TRBV19 with TRBJ1-2; D remains unclear. Material: thymocytes. CDR3 residues: CASTTTVYGYTF. In DNA form, the CDR3 reads TGTGCCAGTACCACTACCGTATATGGCTACACCTTC.